These 25 T cell receptor beta chains were all obtained from the same sample, sequenced in a study of T-cell reconstitution after alpha-beta-depleted transplantation in children. It was with unique molecular identifiers that the TCRbeta library was prepared. Via MiXCR, TCRdb re-called the PCR reads, giving one row per CDR3 protein. This table holds about 190,000 distinct CDR3 sequences, roughly 11% found once. The source material was PBMCs, sampled before TCRalphabeta/CD19-depleted stem cell transplant. The receptors come from a boy younger than 10 with acute myeloid leukemia, due to receive a stem cell transplant.

This clonotype was observed many times. The chain couples TRBV29-1 to TRBJ2-7; 7 bases are shared with TRBD1. V was pared by 4 bases and J by 3 bases, with 9 bases of the junction left unmatched. There are 14 residues in the CDR3. Germline-derived CDR1 and CDR2 are SQVTM and ANQGSEA. The CDR3 is CSVGVGRQGYEQYF. The CDR3, as DNA: TGCAGCGTTGGAGTGGGTCGACAGGGCTACGAGCAGTACTTC.

The sample holds many counts of this clonotype. The chain recombines TRBV5-8 with TRBJ2-5, with D maybe TRBD1 (6 bases). The germline gives CDR1 SGHTS, CDR2 YDEGEE. The CDR3 has 12 residues. The germline V and J ends were trimmed by 7 bases and 2 bases, with 9 bases remaining between them. The DNA for the CDR3 is TGTGCCAGCGGACAGTTTCAAGAGACCCAGTACTTC. This sequence encodes CASGQFQETQYF.

This clonotype was recorded at least ten times. This chain links TRBV20-1 with TRBJ1-5, with unresolved D. The V gene lost 0 bases and the J gene lost 2 bases, with 8 bases spanning the gap. The CDR3 is 14 residues long. CDR1 is DFQATT, CDR2 SNEGSKA, per germline (reference sequence). This CDR3 is CSAREGSGNQPQHF. The CDR3 DNA follows: TGCAGTGCTAGAGAAGGCTCGGGCAATCAGCCCCAGCATTTT.

This clonotype has at least ten counts. J is TRBJ1-2 and V is TRBV12-3 or TRBV12-4, with a possible D match to TRBD1 (5 bases). The CDR3 has 15 residues. V was shortened by 0 bases and J by 6 bases, with 14 bases between the two germline ends. CDR3 nucleotide sequence: TGTGCCAGCAGTTTAGCGGGCCTTACAGGAGATGGCTACACCTTC. Amino acids: CASSLAGLTGDGYTF.

This clonotype was detected ten times or more. V gene TRBV6-5 combines with J gene TRBJ1-5; D might be TRBD1 (5 bases). The CDR3 has 12 amino acids. With 6 bases removed from V and 7 bases from J, the gap between germline ends came to 10 bases. CDR1 and CDR2 from the germline V gene are MNHEY and SVGAGI. The CDR3: CASSVPGQPQHF. CDR3 nucleotides: TGTGCCAGCAGCGTCCCAGGGCAGCCCCAGCATTTT.

This clonotype has ten or more counts. One end of the junction is discordant with germline, which a read error may explain. The J gene is TRBJ1-5, the V gene TRBV4-1, with a tentative D call TRBD1 (5 bases). CDR1 and CDR2 (germline): MGHRA, YSYEKL. The CDR3 loop spans 14 amino acids. The CDR3 DNA reads TGCCCCAGCAGCCAAGGGGAGTTCGATCAGCCCCAGCATTTT. Translation: CPSSQGEFDQPQHF.

Comments on this clonotype: The junction shows a germline mismatch at one end, possibly a read error. The chain combines TRBV7-8 with TRBJ2-2; possibly TRBD2 for D (7 bases). The CDR3 contains 13 residues. CDR1 is SGHVS and CDR2 is FQNEAQ in the germline V gene. This CDR3 is CASSLGGARELFF. CDR3 in DNA: TGTGCCAGCAGCTTGGGGGGGGCCAGGGAACTGTTTTTT.

This clonotype appeared many times. This chain uses TRBV9 with TRBJ1-2, with D maybe TRBD1 (5 bases). Germline CDR1 SGDLS, CDR2 YYNGEE. The V and J ends lost 4 bases and 5 bases respectively, with 18 bases between them. CDR3 length: 15 residues. The CDR3 protein is CASSPGTPKGYGYTF. The CDR3 coding sequence is TGTGCCAGCAGCCCCGGGACCCCAAAGGGGTATGGCTACACCTTC.

This clonotype was recorded at least ten times. V gene TRBV6-5 combines with J gene TRBJ2-1; D is uncertain. V gave up 2 bases and J gave up 5 bases, with 16 bases separating them. The CDR3 is 16 amino acids. Germline V CDR1 and CDR2: MNHEY, SVGAGI. CDR3 sequence: CASSYQFGDQHNEQFF. The CDR3, as DNA: TGTGCCAGCAGTTACCAGTTTGGGGATCAGCACAATGAGCAGTTCTTC.

There are many counts of this clonotype. The rearrangement links TRBV10-2 to TRBJ2-1, with 10 bases matching TRBD2. The CDR3 totals 17 residues. Trimming cost V 6 bases and J 7 bases; bases outside gene matches: 15. CDR1 WSHSY and CDR2 SAAADI come from the germline V gene. The CDR3 DNA sequence: TGCGCCAGCAGGGGACTAGCGTTCTCTGAAGGTCGGAATGAGCAGTTCTTC. Translating it yields CASRGLAFSEGRNEQFF.

This clonotype was seen repeatedly, ten times or more. This chain uses TRBV6-1 with TRBJ2-7; D unclear. CDR1 and CDR2 (germline): MNHNS, SASEGT. V was clipped by 2 bases and J by 2 bases, with 10 bases between them. The CDR3 runs 14 residues. The CDR3 bases are TGTGCCAGCAGTGAACTCTGGAGCGCCTACGAGCAGTACTTC. This codes for CASSELWSAYEQYF.

This clonotype was seen repeatedly, ten times or more. The V gene is TRBV20-1, the J gene TRBJ1-3; 8 nucleotides align to TRBD1. This CDR3 region has 19 residues. CDR1 DFQATT and CDR2 SNEGSKA come from the germline V gene (reference sequence). The V and J ends lost 0 bases and 0 bases, in that order; junction bases with no gene match: 13. CDR3 in DNA: TGCAGTGCTAGAGATCTTGGGACAGGACCCACTTTCTCTGGAAACACCATATATTTT. Residues: CSARDLGTGPTFSGNTIYF.

This clonotype showed up many times. The genes are TRBV5-6 and TRBJ2-2; 8 positions agree with TRBD2. The V segment lost 4 bases and the J segment 3 bases; nucleotides outside the gene matches: 11. This CDR3 spans 17 amino acids. Germline-derived CDR1 and CDR2 are SGHDT and YYEEEE. This chain's CDR3 is CASSGRRGGADTGELFF. CDR3 DNA sequence: TGTGCCAGCAGCGGGCGCCGGGGGGGTGCAGACACCGGGGAGCTGTTTTTT. The variable domain in full, completed from reference TRBV5-6 and TRBJ2-2, reads DAGVTQSPTHLIKTRGQQVTLRCSPKSGHDTVSWYQQALGQGPQFIFQYYEEEERQRGNFPDRFSGHQFPNYSSELNVNALLLGDSALYLCASSGRRGGADTGELFFGEGSRLTVL.

The sample holds many counts of this clonotype. The gene calls are TRBV3-1 and TRBJ1-1, with 8 bases fitting TRBD1. Trimming removed 1 base from V and 11 bases from J; junction bases left unmatched: 9. This CDR3 is built from 14 residues. In germline, CDR1 is LGHDT, CDR2 YNNKEL (reference sequence). The CDR3 loop reads CASSQGDRPPGAFF. The CDR3 bases are TGTGCCAGCAGCCAAGGGGACAGGCCCCCGGGGGCTTTCTTT.

This clonotype showed up many times. This chain connects TRBV5-5 to TRBJ2-5; the D is unclear. The CDR3 is 14 amino acids. The germline V and J ends were trimmed by 2 bases and 3 bases, with 11 bases remaining between them. The germline gives CDR1 SGHKS, CDR2 YYEKEE (reference sequence). The CDR3 bases are TGTGCCAGCAGCTTTTCTGCTGCCGAAGAGACCCAGTACTTC. Amino acid sequence: CASSFSAAEETQYF.

In its sample, this clonotype was seen many times. The chain is built from TRBV6-5 and TRBJ2-7, with 7 nucleotides matching TRBD1. Germline V gives CDR1 MNHEY, CDR2 SVGAGI. V lost 6 bases, J lost 2 bases, and 16 bases stayed unmatched. The CDR3 has 17 amino acids. This CDR3 reads CASSHRGPGNPAYEQYV. CDR3 bases: TGTGCCAGCAGCCACAGGGGTCCAGGGAACCCTGCCTACGAGCAGTACGTC.

This clonotype appeared many times. The chain joins TRBV20-1 to TRBJ1-6, with D tentatively TRBD1 (6 bases). V was shortened by 3 bases and J by 8 bases, with 20 bases between the two germline ends. This CDR3 has 16 amino acids. Germline V CDR1 and CDR2: DFQATT, SNEGSKA (reference sequence). The DNA of the CDR3 is TGCAGTGCTAGTAATATCATAGACAGGCTGGATTCACCCCTCCACTTT. Translating gives CSASNIIDRLDSPLHF.

Ten or more counts support this clonotype. The rearrangement joins TRBV6-5 to TRBJ1-5; unclear D gene. Trimming removed 2 bases at V and 4 bases at J, with 6 bases between. This CDR3 has 13 amino acids. In germline, CDR1 is MNHEY, CDR2 SVGAGI. Here the CDR3 DNA reads TGTGCCAGCAGTTACGGGAAAAATCAGCCCCAGCATTTT. It yields the protein CASSYGKNQPQHF.

The table lists this clonotype with many counts. The chain recombines TRBV20-1 with TRBJ1-6; D uncertain. V shed 3 bases and J shed 0 bases, with 9 bases lying between them. The CDR3 has 15 amino acids. Looked up from germline, CDR1 is DFQATT and CDR2 is SNEGSKA (reference sequence). The DNA for the CDR3 is TGCAGTGCTAGCGGCATTAGCTCCTATAATTCACCCCTCCACTTT. Residues: CSASGISSYNSPLHF.

This clonotype was detected many times. One end of the junction is discordant with germline, which a read error may explain. This chain uses TRBV28 with TRBJ1-2, with D maybe TRBD1 (6 bases). Germline V gene data show CDR1 as MDHEN and CDR2 as SYDVKM. The CDR3 length is 11 residues. CDR3 sequence (DNA): TGTGCCAGCAGTCAGTGGACAGAGGCGGTCTTC. This sequence encodes CASSQWTEAVF.

This clonotype was counted at least ten times. V and J are TRBV5-6 and TRBJ1-5; 11 bases are a match to TRBD1. Germline V gene lookup returns CDR1 SGHDT and CDR2 YYEEEE. The CDR3 contains 15 residues. Trimming took 4 bases from V and 7 from J; bases not matched to a gene: 7. CDR3 DNA: TGTGCCAGCAGCGCCGGGACAGGGGGTGGACAGCCCCAGCATTTT. Translating it yields CASSAGTGGGQPQHF.

There are many counts of this clonotype. V usage is TRBV7-9 and J usage is TRBJ1-1; no reliable D call. The V gene lost 1 base and the J gene lost 8 bases, with 11 bases spanning the gap. The germline V gene has CDR1 SEHNR and CDR2 FQNEAQ (reference sequence). The CDR3 loop spans 13 amino acids. CDR3 loop: CASSLGSRLEAFF. CDR3 sequence (DNA): TGTGCCAGCAGCTTAGGGTCACGGTTAGAAGCTTTCTTT.

A remark on this clonotype: Being one base from a much bigger clone, this may be a read error. This sequence joins TRBV3-1 and TRBJ1-1, with a possible D match to TRBD1 (5 bases). CDR1 LGHDT and CDR2 YNNKEL come from the germline V gene (reference sequence). The length of the CDR3 is 15 residues. CDR3 residues: CATSQNRQPPFEAFF. Here the CDR3 DNA reads TGTGCCACCAGCCAAAATCGACAGCCCCCCTTTGAAGCTTTCTTT.

In this sample, this clonotype turned up a few times. The genes are TRBV19 and TRBJ2-5, with D possibly being TRBD1 (5 bases). The CDR3 contains 15 residues. Between the trimmed V and J ends, which lost 10 bases and 2 bases, there was a span of 20 bases. Germline values: CDR1 LNHDA, CDR2 SQIVND (reference sequence). CDR3 bases: TGTGCCACCTCGAAGGGGCAGGCGTTACAAGAGACCCAGTACTTC. Protein product: CATSKGQALQETQYF.

The sample holds many counts of this clonotype. The chain is built from TRBV5-1 and TRBJ2-1; maybe TRBD1 (6 bases). V was shortened by 0 bases and J by 7 bases, with 14 bases between the two germline ends. Looked up from germline, CDR1 is SGHRS and CDR2 is YFSETQ. There are 15 residues in the CDR3. The CDR3 loop reads CASSLVGDTGNEQFF. CDR3 nucleotides: TGCGCCAGCAGCTTGGTAGGGGATACAGGGAATGAGCAGTTCTTC.